This paragraph covers one T cell receptor beta chain sequence. Its cognate antigen is unknown. These data belong to a study of immune evolution from preneoplasia to lung adenocarcinoma. Study-wide background: HLA loss of heterozygosity: around 6.5% AIS, 15% MIA, 30% to 35% ADC, none AAH.

TCRdb's table, derived via immunoSEQ multiplex PCR, lists solely in-frame clones and lacks some. The sample has around 6,500 clones; roughly 77% are singletons. Premalignant or tumor cells were enriched by macro-dissection after pathologic assessment. Study-wide points: From normal lung to invasive adenocarcinoma, top clone frequencies appeared to decrease. Compared with EGFR-mutant or double wild-type lesions, KRAS-mutant nodules were more clonal.

This CDR3 is 17 amino acids long. Germline CDR1 reads SGHAT; CDR2 reads FQNNGV. V was trimmed by 0 bases and J by 3 bases, leaving 16 bases between them. The sequencing input was FFPE invasive lung adenocarcinoma tissue. This TCR was sampled from a person aged 45 to 59 with lung adenocarcinoma. This chain uses TRBV11-2 with TRBJ2-3, with a tentative D call TRBD2 (6 bases). The CDR3 DNA reads as TGTGCCAGCAGCTTAGAAGTGGCGGGAACGAGAACAGATACGCAGTATTTT. As protein: CASSLEVAGTRTDTQYF.